This entry describes one T cell receptor (beta chain). CDR3 size: 20 residues. Germline V gives CDR1 MGHRA, CDR2 YSYEKL. Between the trimmed V and J ends, which lost 5 bases and 0 bases, there was a span of 25 bases. The data were taken from a study of technical replicates of blood from four donors. Produced via immunoSEQ multiplex PCR; TCRdb's table is partial and in-frame only. This table holds tens of thousands of clones, roughly 96% found once. This clonotype was obtained from a human donor in good health. The chain is built from TRBV4-1 and TRBJ1-4, with a weak D call TRBD1 (6 bases). The sequencing sample was made of T cells isolated from PBMCs. The chain's CDR3 is CASSFKSGTLPLATNEKLFF. CDR3 in DNA: TGCGCCAGCAGCTTCAAGTCCGGGACACTTCCTCTCGCAACTAATGAAAAACTGTTTTTT.